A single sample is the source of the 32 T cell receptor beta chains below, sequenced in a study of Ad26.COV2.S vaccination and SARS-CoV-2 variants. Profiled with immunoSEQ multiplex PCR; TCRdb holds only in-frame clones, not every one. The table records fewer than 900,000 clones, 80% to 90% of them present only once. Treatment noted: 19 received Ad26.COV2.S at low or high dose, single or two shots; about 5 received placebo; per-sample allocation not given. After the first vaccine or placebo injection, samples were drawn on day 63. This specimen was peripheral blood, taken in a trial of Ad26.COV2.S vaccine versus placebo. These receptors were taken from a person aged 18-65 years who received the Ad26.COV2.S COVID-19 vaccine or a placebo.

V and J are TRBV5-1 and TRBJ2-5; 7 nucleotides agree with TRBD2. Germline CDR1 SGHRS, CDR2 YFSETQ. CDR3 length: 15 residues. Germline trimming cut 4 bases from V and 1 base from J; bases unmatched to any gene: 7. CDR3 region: CASSLWEGSQETQYF. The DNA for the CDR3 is TGCGCCAGCAGCCTATGGGAGGGGTCCCAAGAGACCCAGTACTTC.

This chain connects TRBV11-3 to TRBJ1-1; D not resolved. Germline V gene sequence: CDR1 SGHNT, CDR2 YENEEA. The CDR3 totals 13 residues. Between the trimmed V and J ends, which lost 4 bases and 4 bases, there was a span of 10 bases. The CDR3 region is CASSSDEGTEAFF. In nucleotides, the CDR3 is TGTGCCAGCAGCTCGGACGAGGGCACTGAAGCTTTCTTT.

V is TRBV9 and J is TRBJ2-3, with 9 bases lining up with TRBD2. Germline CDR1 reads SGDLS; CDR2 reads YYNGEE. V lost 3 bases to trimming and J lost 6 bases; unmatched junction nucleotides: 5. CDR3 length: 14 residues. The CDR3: CASSGGLATDTQYF. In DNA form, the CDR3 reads TGTGCCAGCAGCGGGGGACTAGCTACCGATACGCAGTATTTT.

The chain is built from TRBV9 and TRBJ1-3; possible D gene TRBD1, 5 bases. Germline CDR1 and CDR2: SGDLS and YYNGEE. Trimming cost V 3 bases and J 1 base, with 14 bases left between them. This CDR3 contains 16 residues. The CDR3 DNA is TGTGCCAGCAGCGGCAGCCAGGGAGGATCTGGAAACACCATATATTTT. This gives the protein CASSGSQGGSGNTIYF.

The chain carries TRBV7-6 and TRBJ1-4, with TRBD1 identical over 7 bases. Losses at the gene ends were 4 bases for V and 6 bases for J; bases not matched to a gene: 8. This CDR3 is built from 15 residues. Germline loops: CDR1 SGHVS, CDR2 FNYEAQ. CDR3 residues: CASSSSQGDHEKLFF. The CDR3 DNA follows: TGTGCCAGCAGCTCGTCTCAGGGGGATCATGAAAAACTGTTTTTT.

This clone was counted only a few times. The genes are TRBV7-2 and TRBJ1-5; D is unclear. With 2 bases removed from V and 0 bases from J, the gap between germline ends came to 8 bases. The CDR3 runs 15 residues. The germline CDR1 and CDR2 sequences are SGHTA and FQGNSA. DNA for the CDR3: TGTGCCAGCAGCTTAACTGGGATTAGCAATCAGCCCCAGCATTTT. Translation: CASSLTGISNQPQHF.

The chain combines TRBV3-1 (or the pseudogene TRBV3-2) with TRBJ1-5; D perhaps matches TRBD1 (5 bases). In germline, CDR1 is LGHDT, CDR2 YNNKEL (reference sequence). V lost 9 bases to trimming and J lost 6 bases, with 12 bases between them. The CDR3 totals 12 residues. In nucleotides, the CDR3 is TGTGCCAGTCAGGGTCGAGGTCAGCCCCAGCATTTT. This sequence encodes CASQGRGQPQHF.

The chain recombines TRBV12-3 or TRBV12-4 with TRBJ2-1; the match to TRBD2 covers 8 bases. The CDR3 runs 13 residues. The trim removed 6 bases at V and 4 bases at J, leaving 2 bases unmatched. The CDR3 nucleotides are TGTGCCAGCAGGACTAGCGCTTACAATGAGCAGTTCTTC. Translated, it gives CASRTSAYNEQFF.

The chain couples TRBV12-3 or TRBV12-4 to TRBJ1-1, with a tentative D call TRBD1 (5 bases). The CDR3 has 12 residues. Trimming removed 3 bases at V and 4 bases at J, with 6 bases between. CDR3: CASSLQGTEAFF. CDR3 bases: TGTGCCAGCAGTTTGCAGGGCACTGAAGCTTTCTTT.

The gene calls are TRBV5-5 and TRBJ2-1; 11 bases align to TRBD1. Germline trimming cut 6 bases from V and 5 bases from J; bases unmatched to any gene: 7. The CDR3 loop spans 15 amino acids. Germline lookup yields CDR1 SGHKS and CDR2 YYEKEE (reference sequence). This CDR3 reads CASNRDRGGNNEQFF. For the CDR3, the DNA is TGTGCCAGCAACCGGGACAGGGGGGGAAACAATGAGCAGTTCTTC.

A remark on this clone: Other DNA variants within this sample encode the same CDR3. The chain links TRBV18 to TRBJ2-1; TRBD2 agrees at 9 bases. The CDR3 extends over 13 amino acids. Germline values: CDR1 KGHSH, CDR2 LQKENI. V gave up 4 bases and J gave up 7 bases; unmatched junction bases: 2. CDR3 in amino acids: CASSLGLANEQFF. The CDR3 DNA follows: TGTGCCAGCTCACTGGGACTAGCAAATGAGCAGTTCTTC.

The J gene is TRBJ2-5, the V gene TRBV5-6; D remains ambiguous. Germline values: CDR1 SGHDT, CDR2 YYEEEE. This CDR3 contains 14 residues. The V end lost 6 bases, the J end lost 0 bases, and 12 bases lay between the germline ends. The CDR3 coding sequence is TGTGCCAGCACCCCCAGACCGAACCAAGAGACCCAGTACTTC. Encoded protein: CASTPRPNQETQYF.

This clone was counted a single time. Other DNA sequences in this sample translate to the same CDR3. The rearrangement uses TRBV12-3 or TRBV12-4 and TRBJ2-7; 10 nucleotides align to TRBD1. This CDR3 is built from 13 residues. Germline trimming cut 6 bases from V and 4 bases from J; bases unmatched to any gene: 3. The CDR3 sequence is CASSKGQGYEQYF. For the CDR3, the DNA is TGTGCCAGCAGCAAGGGACAGGGGTACGAGCAGTACTTC.

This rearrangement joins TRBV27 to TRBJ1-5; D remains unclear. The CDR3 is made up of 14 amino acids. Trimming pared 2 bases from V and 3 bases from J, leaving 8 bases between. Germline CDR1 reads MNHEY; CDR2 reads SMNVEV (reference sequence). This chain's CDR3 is CASSLKGPNQPQHF. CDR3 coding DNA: TGTGCCAGCAGTTTAAAGGGTCCCAATCAGCCCCAGCATTTT.

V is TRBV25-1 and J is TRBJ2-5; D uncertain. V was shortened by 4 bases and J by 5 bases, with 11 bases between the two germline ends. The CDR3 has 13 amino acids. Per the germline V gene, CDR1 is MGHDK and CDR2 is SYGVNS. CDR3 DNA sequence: TGTGCCAGCAGTGTTGGGGTGTGGGAGACCCAGTACTTC. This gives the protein CASSVGVWETQYF.

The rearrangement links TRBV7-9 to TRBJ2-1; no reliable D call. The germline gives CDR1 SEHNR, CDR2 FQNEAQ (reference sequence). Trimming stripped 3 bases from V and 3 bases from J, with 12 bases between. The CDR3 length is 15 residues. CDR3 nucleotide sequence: TGTGCCAGCAGCTTTAGGGATGCGAGCTACAATGAGCAGTTCTTC. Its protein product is CASSFRDASYNEQFF.

The CDR3 is CASSQTSGRKAGELFF. CDR3 nucleotide sequence: TGTGCCAGCAGCCAAACTAGCGGGAGAAAGGCCGGGGAGCTGTTTTTT. The genes are TRBV7-9 and TRBJ2-2; TRBD2 matches at 11 bases. The germline V gene encodes CDR1 SEHNR and CDR2 FQNEAQ (reference sequence). The CDR3 totals 16 residues. V trimming: 5 bases; J trimming: 6 bases; junction bases outside the gene matches: 8.

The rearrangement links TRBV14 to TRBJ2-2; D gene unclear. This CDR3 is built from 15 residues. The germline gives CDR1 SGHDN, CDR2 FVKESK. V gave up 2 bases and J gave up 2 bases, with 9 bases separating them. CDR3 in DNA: TGTGCCAGCAGCCAACGTGCCAGAAACACCGGGGAGCTGTTTTTT. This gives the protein CASSQRARNTGELFF.

DNA of the CDR3: TGTGCCACCAGCCGGGATCACCTGAGCTCCTATAATTCACCCCTCCACTTT. Translation: CATSRDHLSSYNSPLHF. The chain carries TRBV15 and TRBJ1-6; D gene ambiguous. Germline V gene sequence: CDR1 LNHNV, CDR2 YYDKDF (reference sequence). V was shortened by 5 bases and J by 0 bases, with 14 bases between the two germline ends. CDR3 length: 17 residues.

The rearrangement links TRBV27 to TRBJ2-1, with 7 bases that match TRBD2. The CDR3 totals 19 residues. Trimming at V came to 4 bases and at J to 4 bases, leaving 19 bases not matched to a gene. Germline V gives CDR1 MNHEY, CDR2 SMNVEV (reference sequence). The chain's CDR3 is CASSSHIPVASGGYNEQFF. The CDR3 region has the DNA TGTGCCAGCAGTTCGCATATCCCCGTGGCTAGCGGAGGTTACAATGAGCAGTTCTTC.

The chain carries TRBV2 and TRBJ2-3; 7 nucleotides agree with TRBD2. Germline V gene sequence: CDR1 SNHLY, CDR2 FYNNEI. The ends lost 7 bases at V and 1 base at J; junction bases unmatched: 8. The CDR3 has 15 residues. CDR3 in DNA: TGTGCCAGCAAGATAGAGGGAGGGCGCACAGATACGCAGTATTTT. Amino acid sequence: CASKIEGGRTDTQYF.

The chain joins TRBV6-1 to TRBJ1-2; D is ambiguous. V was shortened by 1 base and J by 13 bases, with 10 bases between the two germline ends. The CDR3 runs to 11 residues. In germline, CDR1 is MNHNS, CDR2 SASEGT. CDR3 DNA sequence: TGTGCCAGCAGTGAAGGGAGGACTTCCACCTTC. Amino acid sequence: CASSEGRTSTF.

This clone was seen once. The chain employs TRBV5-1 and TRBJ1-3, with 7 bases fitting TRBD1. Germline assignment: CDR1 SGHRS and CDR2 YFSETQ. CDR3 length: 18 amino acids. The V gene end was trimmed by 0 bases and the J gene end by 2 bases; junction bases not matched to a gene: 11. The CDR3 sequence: CASSLDIPVGTAGNTIYF. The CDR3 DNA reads TGCGCCAGCAGCTTGGACATCCCGGTAGGGACAGCTGGAAACACCATATATTTT.

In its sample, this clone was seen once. The CDR3 DNA is TGTGCCAGTAGTGCCACTAGCGGGGGGGCTGATACGCAGTATTTT. Its protein product is CASSATSGGADTQYF. This sequence joins TRBV19 and TRBJ2-3, with TRBD2 matching over 13 bases. This CDR3 has 15 residues. The germline CDR1 and CDR2 sequences are LNHDA and SQIVND (reference sequence). V was pared by 5 bases and J by 6 bases, with 5 bases of the junction left unmatched. The whole variable domain, remainder taken from reference TRBV19 and TRBJ2-3, is DGGITQSPKYLFRKEGQNVTLSCEQNLNHDAMYWYRQDPGQGLRLIYYSQIVNDFQKGDIAEGYSVSREKKESFPLTVTSAQKNPTAFYLCASSATSGGADTQYFGPGTRLTVL.

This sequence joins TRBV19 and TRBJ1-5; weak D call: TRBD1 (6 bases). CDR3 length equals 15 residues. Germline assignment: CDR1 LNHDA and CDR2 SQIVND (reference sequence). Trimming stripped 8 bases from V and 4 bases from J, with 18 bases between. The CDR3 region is CASGQGRGRNQPQHF. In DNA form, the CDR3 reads TGTGCCAGTGGCCAGGGGAGGGGACGGAATCAGCCCCAGCATTTT.

In DNA, the CDR3 is TGTGCCAGCTCACTGGGAACCGCGGGGCCCACTAACTATGGCTACACCTTC. This gives the protein CASSLGTAGPTNYGYTF. The V and J genes are TRBV18 and TRBJ1-2; TRBD1 might be the D (5 bases). V was cut by 4 bases and J by 0 bases, with 18 bases left in between. This CDR3 comprises 17 residues. Germline CDR1 is KGHSH and CDR2 is LQKENI.

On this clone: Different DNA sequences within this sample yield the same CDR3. CDR3 amino acids: CASSSSSYEQYF. In DNA, the CDR3 is TGTGCCAGCTCCTCCAGCTCCTACGAGCAGTACTTC. The J gene is TRBJ2-7, the V gene TRBV12-3 or TRBV12-4; D is undetermined. The CDR3 loop spans 12 amino acids. V was clipped by 8 bases and J by 0 bases, with 8 bases between them.

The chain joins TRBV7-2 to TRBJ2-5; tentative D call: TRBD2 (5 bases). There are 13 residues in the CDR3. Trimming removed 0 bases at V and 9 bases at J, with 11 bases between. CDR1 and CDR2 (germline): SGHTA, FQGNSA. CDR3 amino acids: CASSLAADGAQYF. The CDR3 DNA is TGTGCCAGCAGCTTAGCGGCTGACGGGGCCCAGTACTTC.

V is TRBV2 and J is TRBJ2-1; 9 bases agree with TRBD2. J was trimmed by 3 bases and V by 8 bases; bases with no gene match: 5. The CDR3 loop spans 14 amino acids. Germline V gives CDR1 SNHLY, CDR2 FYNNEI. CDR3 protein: CASLQREDYNEQFF. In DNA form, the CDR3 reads TGTGCCAGCCTTCAGCGGGAGGACTACAATGAGCAGTTCTTC.

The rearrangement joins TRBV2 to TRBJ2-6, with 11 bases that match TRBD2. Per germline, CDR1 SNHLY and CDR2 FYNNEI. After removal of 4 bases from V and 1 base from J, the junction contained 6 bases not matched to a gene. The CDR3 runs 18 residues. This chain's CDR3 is CASSVPSGGLSGANVLTF. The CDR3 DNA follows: TGTGCCAGCAGTGTGCCTAGCGGGGGGCTGTCTGGGGCCAACGTCCTGACTTTC.

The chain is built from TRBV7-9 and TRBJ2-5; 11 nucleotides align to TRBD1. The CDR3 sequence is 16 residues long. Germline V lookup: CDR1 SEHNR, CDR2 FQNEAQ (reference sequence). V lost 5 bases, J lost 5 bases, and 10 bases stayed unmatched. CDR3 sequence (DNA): TGTGCCAGCAGCACGGACAGGGGGCCAATCTGGGAGACCCAGTACTTC. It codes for CASSTDRGPIWETQYF. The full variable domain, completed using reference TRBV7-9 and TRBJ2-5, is DTGVSQNPRHKITKRGQNVTFRCDPISEHNRLYWYRQTLGQGPEFLTYFQNEAQLEKSRLLSDRFSAERPKGSFSTLEIQRTEQGDSAMYLCASSTDRGPIWETQYFGPGTRLLVL.

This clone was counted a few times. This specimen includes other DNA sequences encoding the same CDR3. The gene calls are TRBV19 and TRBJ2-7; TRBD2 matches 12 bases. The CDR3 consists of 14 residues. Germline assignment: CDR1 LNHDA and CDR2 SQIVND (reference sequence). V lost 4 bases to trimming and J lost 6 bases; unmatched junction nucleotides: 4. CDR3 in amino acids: CASSTLAGGSEQYF. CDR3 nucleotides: TGTGCCAGTAGTACTCTAGCGGGAGGGAGCGAGCAGTACTTC.